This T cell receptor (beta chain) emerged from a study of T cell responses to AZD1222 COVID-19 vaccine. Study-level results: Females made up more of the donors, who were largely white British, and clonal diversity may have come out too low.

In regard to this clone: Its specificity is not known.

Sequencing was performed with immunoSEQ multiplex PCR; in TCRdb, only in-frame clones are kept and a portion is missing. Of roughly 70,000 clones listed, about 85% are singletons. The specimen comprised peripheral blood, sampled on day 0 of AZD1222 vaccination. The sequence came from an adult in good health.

The CDR3 coding sequence is TGTGCCACCGGCCCATTGGATACGCAGTATTTT. It encodes CATGPLDTQYF. The rearrangement uses TRBV10-3 and TRBJ2-3; D remains unclear. CDR1 and CDR2 from the germline V gene are ENHRY and SYGVKD. Trimming pared 10 bases from V and 6 bases from J, leaving 11 bases between. There are 11 residues in the CDR3.